One and the same sample provided the 19 T cell receptor beta chains below, sequenced in a study of cytomegalovirus exposure and HLA in healthy donors. PCR used 60 Vbeta primers and 13 Jbeta primers. Libraries were prepared by immunoSEQ multiplex PCR; TCRdb keeps only in-frame clonotypes and omits some of them. In the table there are roughly 150,000 clones, roughly 85% of which are singletons. Material: PBMCs. The receptors stem from a boy under 10 years old in good health and CMV-seronegative.

The chain uses TRBV6-5 and TRBJ1-2; D might be TRBD1 (5 bases). The CDR3 contains 14 residues. V dropped 6 bases and J dropped 2 bases, with 13 bases sitting between them. Germline CDR1 MNHEY, CDR2 SVGAGI. CDR3 loop: CASRFRDSNYGYTF. In DNA form, the CDR3 reads TGTGCCAGCAGATTCCGGGACTCCAACTATGGCTACACCTTC.

This chain uses TRBV15 with TRBJ1-4; 8 bases map to TRBD1. The CDR3 covers 15 residues. Germline V CDR1 and CDR2: LNHNV, YYDKDF (reference sequence). Losses at the gene ends were 5 bases for V and 5 bases for J; bases not matched to a gene: 7. The CDR3 DNA follows: TGTGCCACCAGCCCTGGGGGGACAGGAAATGAAAAACTGTTTTTT. It translates to CATSPGGTGNEKLFF.

The chain employs TRBV4-1 and TRBJ2-5; possibly TRBD1 for D (6 bases). The J call is in doubt because the DNA end fits TRBJ2-7 better. The germline V gene encodes CDR1 MGHRA and CDR2 YSYEKL. The CDR3 covers 14 residues. In DNA, the CDR3 is TGCGCCAGCAGCCAGGGACACCCCTCCTACGAGCAGTACTTC. Translation gives CASSQGHPSYEQYF.

The genes are TRBV5-1 and TRBJ1-4; no reliable D call. V was trimmed by 6 bases and J by 8 bases, leaving 8 bases between them. The germline CDR1 and CDR2 sequences are SGHRS and YFSETQ. This CDR3 comprises 11 residues. CDR3 protein: CASIFEEKLFF. The DNA for the CDR3 is TGCGCCAGCATCTTCGAGGAAAAACTGTTTTTT.

V and J are TRBV5-1 and TRBJ1-1; D may be TRBD1 (5 bases). The CDR3 runs 14 residues. The V gene's germline CDR1 is SGHRS and CDR2 YFSETQ. Between the trimmed V and J ends, which lost 3 bases and 4 bases, there was a span of 13 bases. The CDR3 here is CASSSAGMGTEAFF. The DNA of the CDR3 is TGCGCCAGCAGCTCCGCAGGGATGGGCACTGAAGCTTTCTTT.

This clone appeared a single time. The J gene is TRBJ1-1, the V gene TRBV28; 9 bases are shared with TRBD1. Germline V CDR1 and CDR2: MDHEN, SYDVKM. The V gene end was trimmed by 1 base and the J gene end by 3 bases; junction bases not matched to a gene: 9. CDR3 size: 17 residues. In nucleotides, the CDR3 is TGTGCCAGCAGTTTATATACCGGGACAGGGTACGACACTGAAGCTTTCTTT. Protein: CASSLYTGTGYDTEAFF. Using reference TRBV28 and TRBJ1-1 for the parts outside the CDR3, the full variable domain is DVKVTQSSRYLVKRTGEKVFLECVQDMDHENMFWYRQDPGLGLRLIYFSYDVKMKEKGDIPEGYSVSREKKERFSLILESASTNQTSMYLCASSLYTGTGYDTEAFFGQGTRLTVV.

Remarks on this clone: This sample also contains other DNA sequences that code for the same CDR3. The chain couples TRBV9 to TRBJ2-5; tentatively, D is TRBD1 (5 bases). The germline gives CDR1 SGDLS, CDR2 YYNGEE. The CDR3 length is 14 residues. With 1 base removed from V and 4 bases from J, the gap between germline ends came to 11 bases. CDR3 sequence (DNA): TGTGCCAGCAGCGTATCAGGGCGAGGAGAGACCCAGTACTTC. Translated: CASSVSGRGETQYF.

This chain uses TRBV28 with TRBJ2-7; weak D call: TRBD2 (6 bases). The germline V gene has CDR1 MDHEN and CDR2 SYDVKM. Trimming stripped 5 bases from V and 0 bases from J, with 14 bases between. The CDR3 extends over 15 amino acids. The CDR3 DNA follows: TGTGCCAGCAGTCCCCCCGGGACTGTCTCCTACGAGCAGTACTTC. Its protein is CASSPPGTVSYEQYF.

This sequence joins TRBV20-1 and TRBJ1-1, with 7 nucleotides matching TRBD1. The V segment lost 6 bases and the J segment 6 bases; nucleotides outside the gene matches: 4. CDR1 is DFQATT, CDR2 SNEGSKA, per germline (reference sequence). The CDR3 runs 11 residues. In DNA, the CDR3 is TGCAGTGCACCGGGACAGCCTGAAGCTTTCTTT. Encoded protein: CSAPGQPEAFF.

This clone was observed a handful of times. This chain uses TRBV23-1 with TRBJ1-5, with a possible D match to TRBD1 (5 bases). TRBV23-1 is known as an ORF, though its function is uncertain. The V and J ends lost 7 bases and 0 bases respectively, with 22 bases between them. There are 18 residues in the CDR3. The CDR3 bases are TGCGCCAGCACCCCACCCCCCACTCGGACATATAGCAATCAGCCCCAGCATTTT. It yields the protein CASTPPPTRTYSNQPQHF.

The gene calls are TRBV27 and TRBJ1-5; TRBD1 aligns across 7 bases. Per the germline V gene, CDR1 is MNHEY and CDR2 is SMNVEV (reference sequence). With V trimmed by 9 bases and J by 3 bases, 8 bases remained unmatched. CDR3 size: 14 residues. The CDR3, as DNA: TGTGCCAGGATCGGGGACAGCCTCAATCAGCCCCAGCATTTT. It is translated as CARIGDSLNQPQHF.

The V gene is TRBV7-9, the J gene TRBJ1-4, with D possibly TRBD1 on 6 matching bases. CDR1 and CDR2 from the germline V gene are SEHNR and FQNEAQ (reference sequence). CDR3 length: 15 residues. V lost 2 bases and J 4 bases, leaving 11 bases between the germline ends. The CDR3 coding sequence is TGTGCCAGCAGCTTACGGACAGATCTTAATGAAAAACTGTTTTTT. It codes for CASSLRTDLNEKLFF.

This sequence joins TRBV4-2 and TRBJ2-6; a possible D gene is TRBD1 (6 bases). V gave up 0 bases and J gave up 2 bases, with 8 bases separating them. Germline V lookup: CDR1 LGHNA, CDR2 YNFKEQ. The CDR3 has 16 residues. CDR3 nucleotides: TGTGCCAGCAGCCAAGATTGGACAGCTGGGGCCAACGTCCTGACTTTC. Translated: CASSQDWTAGANVLTF.

The CDR3 region has the DNA TGCGCCAGCAGCAGAAGGGGACAGCCCAACACTGAAGCTTTCTTT. This encodes CASSRRGQPNTEAFF. V is TRBV5-1 and J is TRBJ1-1; 7 positions match TRBD1. Trimming at V came to 4 bases and at J to 2 bases, leaving 8 bases not matched to a gene. The CDR3 consists of 15 residues. Germline CDR1 is SGHRS and CDR2 is YFSETQ.

The chain is built from TRBV2 and TRBJ1-2; tentatively, D is TRBD1 (5 bases). Germline CDR1 SNHLY, CDR2 FYNNEI. This CDR3 comprises 14 residues. Trimming cost V 5 bases and J 0 bases, with 10 bases left between them. As DNA, the CDR3 is TGTGCCAGCAGTTTGGGGGGAGCTAACTATGGCTACACCTTC. Amino acids: CASSLGGANYGYTF.

This clone was seen once. The V and J genes are TRBV15 and TRBJ1-3; a possible D gene is TRBD1 (6 bases). Germline V gives CDR1 LNHNV, CDR2 YYDKDF (reference sequence). Deletions cut 3 bases from V and 0 bases from J, with 21 bases between. The CDR3 extends over 19 amino acids. CDR3 nucleotides: TGTGCCACCAGCAGTAGACGGGGGGCCAAGATTCGCTCTGGAAACACCATATATTTT. It yields the protein CATSSRRGAKIRSGNTIYF.

The chain has TRBV5-5 and TRBJ1-3; 8 bases fit TRBD1. Germline CDR1 is SGHKS and CDR2 is YYEKEE (reference sequence). The V segment lost 0 bases and the J segment 0 bases; nucleotides outside the gene matches: 8. The CDR3 contains 18 residues. The CDR3 loop reads CASSLGRQGTFSGNTIYF. In nucleotides, the CDR3 is TGTGCCAGCAGCTTGGGGAGACAGGGGACTTTCTCTGGAAACACCATATATTTT.

This chain uses TRBV10-1 with TRBJ2-1, with TRBD1 matching over 9 bases. The CDR3 length is 15 residues. J lost 2 bases, V lost 5 bases, and 4 bases had no gene match. CDR1 is WNHNN and CDR2 is SYGVQD in the germline V gene (reference sequence). This chain's CDR3 is CASSTGTGPYNEQFF. The DNA for the CDR3 is TGCGCCAGCAGTACCGGGACAGGGCCCTACAATGAGCAGTTCTTC.

This clone appeared a single time. This chain uses TRBV29-1 with TRBJ2-7; 8 nucleotides align to TRBD1. The CDR3 runs 14 residues. Germline V gives CDR1 SQVTM, CDR2 ANQGSEA. J lost 2 bases, V lost 1 base, and 4 bases had no gene match. The CDR3: CSVEAGQATYEQYF. The CDR3 bases are TGCAGCGTTGAAGCGGGACAGGCAACCTACGAGCAGTACTTC.